Listed here are 5 T cell receptor beta chains from one sample, sequenced in a study of T cells after yellow fever vaccination. TCRdb reprocessed the 5' RACE reads with MiXCR, giving one entry per CDR3 protein. The table has about 42,000 distinct CDR3 sequences, 6% to 7% seen once; the top ten hold 10%. This material consisted of PBMCs, either bulk or a sorted T-cell subset (CD4+, CD8+, memory, or dextramer-sorted; not recorded which), taken 45 days after the yellow fever booster vaccination. All receptors come from a man aged 25-40 years who received the YFV17D yellow fever vaccine.

The rearrangement uses TRBV12-3 or TRBV12-4 and TRBJ2-5; 8 bases are shared with TRBD1. V dropped 6 bases and J dropped 5; count of bases not matched to a gene: 5. This CDR3 has 13 amino acids. The CDR3: CASSGQGRETQYF. CDR3 bases: TGTGCCAGCAGCGGACAGGGTCGGGAGACCCAGTACTTC.

At least ten counts were recorded for this clonotype. The chain joins TRBV4-3 to TRBJ2-1, with TRBD1 identical over 7 bases. CDR1 and CDR2 from the germline V gene are LGHNA and YSLEER. The ends lost 0 bases at V and 8 bases at J; junction bases unmatched: 10. The CDR3 spans 16 residues. The CDR3 DNA sequence: TGCGCCAGCAGCCAAGAGACGGGGACAGCGGATTATGAGCAGTTCTTC. Its translation is CASSQETGTADYEQFF.

In this sample, this clonotype turned up many times. The chain uses TRBV20-1 and TRBJ1-2, with D uncertain. The CDR3 totals 12 residues. From germline, CDR1 is DFQATT and CDR2 SNEGSKA (reference sequence). Trimming cost V 4 bases and J 4 bases, with 10 bases left between them. CDR3 amino acids: CSANTDPYGYTF. CDR3 nucleotides: TGCAGTGCTAACACAGATCCCTATGGCTACACCTTC.

This clonotype was counted at least ten times. The chain uses TRBV10-3 and TRBJ2-1; 7 bases line up with TRBD1. The CDR3 runs to 14 residues. CDR1 is ENHRY and CDR2 is SYGVKD in the germline V gene. V dropped 7 bases and J dropped 2; count of bases not matched to a gene: 5. CDR3 sequence: CAIKDQGAYNEQFF. CDR3 in DNA: TGTGCCATCAAGGACCAGGGGGCCTACAATGAGCAGTTCTTC.

V and J are TRBV7-8 and TRBJ2-7; TRBD1 matches at 7 bases. Germline CDR1 reads SGHVS; CDR2 reads FQNEAQ. This CDR3 has 17 amino acids. V was clipped by 7 bases and J by 0 bases; unmatched bases: 15. This chain's CDR3 is CASIQNPTGLASYEQYF. In DNA, the CDR3 is TGTGCCAGCATCCAAAACCCGACAGGGTTAGCCTCCTACGAGCAGTACTTC.